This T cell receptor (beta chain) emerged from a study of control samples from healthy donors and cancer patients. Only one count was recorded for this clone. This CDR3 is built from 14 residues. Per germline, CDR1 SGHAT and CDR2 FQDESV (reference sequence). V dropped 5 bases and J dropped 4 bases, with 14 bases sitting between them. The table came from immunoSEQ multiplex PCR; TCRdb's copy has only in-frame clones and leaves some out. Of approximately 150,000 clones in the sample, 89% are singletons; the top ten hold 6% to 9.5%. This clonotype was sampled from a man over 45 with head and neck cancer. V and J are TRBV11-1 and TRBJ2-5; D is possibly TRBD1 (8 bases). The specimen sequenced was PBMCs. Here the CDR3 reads CASSNRGGPETQYF. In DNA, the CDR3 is TGTGCCAGCAGCAACAGGGGGGGCCCAGAGACCCAGTACTTC.